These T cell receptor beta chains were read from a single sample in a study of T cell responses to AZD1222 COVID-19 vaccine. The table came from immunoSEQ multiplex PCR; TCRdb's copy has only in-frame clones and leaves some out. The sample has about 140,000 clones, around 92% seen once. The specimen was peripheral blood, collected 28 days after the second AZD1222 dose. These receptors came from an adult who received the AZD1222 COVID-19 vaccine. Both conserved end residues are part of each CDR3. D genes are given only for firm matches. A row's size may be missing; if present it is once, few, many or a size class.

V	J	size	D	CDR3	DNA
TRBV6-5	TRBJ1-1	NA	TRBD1	CASRTGVNTEAFF	TGTGCCAGCAGGACAGGGGTGAACACTGAAGCTTTCTTT
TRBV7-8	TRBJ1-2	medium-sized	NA	CASSPNRFPANYGYTF	TGTGCCAGCAGCCCCAACAGGTTCCCAGCTAACTATGGCTACACCTTC
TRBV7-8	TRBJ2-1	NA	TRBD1	CASSPGQVGLNEQFF	TGTGCCAGCAGCCCCGGACAGGTGGGATTGAATGAGCAGTTCTTC
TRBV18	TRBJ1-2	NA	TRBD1	CASSPPTGGNHGYTF	TGTGCCAGCTCACCTCCGACAGGGGGTAATCATGGCTACACCTTC
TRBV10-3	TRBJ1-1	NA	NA	CAISGGDTEAFF	TGTGCCATCAGTGGGGGGGACACTGAAGCTTTCTTT
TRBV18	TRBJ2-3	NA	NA	CASSPTPGTDTQYF	TGTGCCAGCTCGCCCACACCCGGGACAGATACGCAGTATTTT
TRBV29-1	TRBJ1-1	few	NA	CSVDRGGMNTEAFF	TGCAGCGTTGACCGGGGGGGGATGAACACTGAAGCTTTCTTT
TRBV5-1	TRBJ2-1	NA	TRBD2	CASSFLAGGPSNEQFF	TGCGCCAGCAGCTTCCTAGCGGGAGGGCCCTCCAATGAGCAGTTCTTC
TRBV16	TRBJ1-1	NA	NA	CASSLVLNTEAFF	TGTGCCAGCAGCCTAGTCCTAAACACTGAAGCTTTCTTT
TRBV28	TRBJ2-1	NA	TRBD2	CASTGRRLAGAGEQFF	TGTGCCAGCACAGGCAGGAGACTAGCGGGGGCAGGTGAGCAGTTCTTC
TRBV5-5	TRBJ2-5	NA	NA	CASSPGVAQYF	TGTGCCAGCAGCCCAGGGGTGGCCCAGTACTTC
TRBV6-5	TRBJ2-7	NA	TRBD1	CASSYATGTHEQYF	TGTGCCAGCAGTTACGCGACAGGGACCCACGAGCAGTACTTC
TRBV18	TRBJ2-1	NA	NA	CASSPQRAEYNEQFF	TGTGCCAGCTCACCACAGCGGGCTGAATACAATGAGCAGTTCTTC
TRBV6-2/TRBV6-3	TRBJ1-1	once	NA	CASIYGSRGEAFF	TGTGCCAGCATTTACGGTTCTAGGGGTGAAGCTTTCTTT
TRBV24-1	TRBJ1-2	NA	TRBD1	CATSSGPGQEYLGYTF	TGTGCCACCAGTAGCGGACCGGGACAGGAGTATTTGGGCTACACCTTC
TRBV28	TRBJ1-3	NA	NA	CASTLPSSGNTIYF	TGTGCCAGCACTCTTCCGAGCTCTGGAAACACCATATATTTT
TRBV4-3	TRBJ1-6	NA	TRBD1	CASSQGTGGSPLHF	TGCGCCAGCAGCCAAGGGACAGGGGGTTCACCCCTCCACTTT
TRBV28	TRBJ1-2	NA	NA	CASEGGAGTNYGYTF	TGTGCCAGCGAAGGGGGGGCAGGGACGAACTATGGCTACACCTTC
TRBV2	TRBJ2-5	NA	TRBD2	CASKEGRVGETQYF	TGTGCCAGCAAGGAGGGGAGGGTTGGTGAGACCCAGTACTTC
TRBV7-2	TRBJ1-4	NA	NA	CASSSRSRSTNEKLFF	TGTGCCAGCAGCTCCCGCAGCAGGTCAACTAATGAAAAACTGTTTTTT
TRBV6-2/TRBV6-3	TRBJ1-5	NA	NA	CASSRGRENQPQHF	TGTGCCAGCAGCCGGGGACGGGAAAATCAGCCCCAGCATTTT